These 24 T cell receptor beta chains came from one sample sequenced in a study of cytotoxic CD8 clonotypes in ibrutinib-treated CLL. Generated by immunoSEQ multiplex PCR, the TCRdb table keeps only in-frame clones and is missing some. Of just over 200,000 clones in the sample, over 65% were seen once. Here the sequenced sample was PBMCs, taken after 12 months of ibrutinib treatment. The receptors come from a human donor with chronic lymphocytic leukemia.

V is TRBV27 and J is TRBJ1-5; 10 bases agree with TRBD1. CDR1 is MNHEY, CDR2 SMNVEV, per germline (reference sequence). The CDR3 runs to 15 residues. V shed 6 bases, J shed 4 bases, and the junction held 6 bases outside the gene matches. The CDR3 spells CASSRDRGWNQPQHF. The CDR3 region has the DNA TGTGCCAGCAGCCGGGACAGGGGATGGAATCAGCCCCAGCATTTT.

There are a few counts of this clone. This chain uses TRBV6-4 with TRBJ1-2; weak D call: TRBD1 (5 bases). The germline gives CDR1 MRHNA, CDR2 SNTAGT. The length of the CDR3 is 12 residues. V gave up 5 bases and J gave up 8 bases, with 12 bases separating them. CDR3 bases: TGTGCCAGCAGTAGCAGTAGGGGAGGCTACACCTTC. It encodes CASSSSRGGYTF.

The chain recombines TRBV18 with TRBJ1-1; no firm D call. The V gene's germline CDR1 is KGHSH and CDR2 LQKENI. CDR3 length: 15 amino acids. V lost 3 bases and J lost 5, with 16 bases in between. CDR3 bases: TGTGCCAGCTCACCGGGGAGGGATAGGAGGACTGAAGCTTTCTTT. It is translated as CASSPGRDRRTEAFF.

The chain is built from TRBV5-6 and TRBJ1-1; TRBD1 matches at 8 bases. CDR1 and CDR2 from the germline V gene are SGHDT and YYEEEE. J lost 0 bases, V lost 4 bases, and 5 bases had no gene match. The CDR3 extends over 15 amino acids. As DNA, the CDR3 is TGTGCCAGCAGCCGCCGGACAGGGCTGAACACTGAAGCTTTCTTT. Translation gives CASSRRTGLNTEAFF.

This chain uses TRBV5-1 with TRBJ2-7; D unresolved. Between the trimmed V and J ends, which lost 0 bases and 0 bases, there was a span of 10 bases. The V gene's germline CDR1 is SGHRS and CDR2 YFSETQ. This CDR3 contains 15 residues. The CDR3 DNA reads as TGCGCCAGCAGCTTGGTACCGCGAGACTCCTACGAGCAGTACTTC. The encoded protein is CASSLVPRDSYEQYF.

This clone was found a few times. CDR3: CASSLRTGNTEAFF. The CDR3 DNA is TGTGCCAGCAGCCTTAGGACGGGGAACACTGAAGCTTTCTTT. V and J are TRBV7-2 and TRBJ1-1; the D is unclear. The V gene lost 5 bases and the J gene lost 1 base, with 11 bases spanning the gap. Germline V gene lookup returns CDR1 SGHTA and CDR2 FQGNSA. CDR3 length equals 14 residues.

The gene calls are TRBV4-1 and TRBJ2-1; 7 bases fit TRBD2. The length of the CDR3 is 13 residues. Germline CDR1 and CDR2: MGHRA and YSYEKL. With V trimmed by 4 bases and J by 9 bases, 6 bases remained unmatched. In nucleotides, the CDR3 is TGCGCCAGCAGCCCAGGACTAGTTGTTGAGCAGTTCTTC. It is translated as CASSPGLVVEQFF.

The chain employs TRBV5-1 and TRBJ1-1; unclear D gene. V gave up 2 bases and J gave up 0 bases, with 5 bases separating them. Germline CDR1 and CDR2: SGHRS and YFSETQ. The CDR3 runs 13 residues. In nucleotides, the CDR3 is TGCGCCAGCAGCTTTTACTTGAACACTGAAGCTTTCTTT. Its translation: CASSFYLNTEAFF.

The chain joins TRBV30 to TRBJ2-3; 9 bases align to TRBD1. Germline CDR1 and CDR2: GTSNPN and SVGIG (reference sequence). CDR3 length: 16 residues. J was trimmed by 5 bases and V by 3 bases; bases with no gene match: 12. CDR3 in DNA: TGTGCCTGGAGGGAGCGGACAGGGGCCTCGGGAGATACGCAGTATTTT. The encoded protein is CAWRERTGASGDTQYF.

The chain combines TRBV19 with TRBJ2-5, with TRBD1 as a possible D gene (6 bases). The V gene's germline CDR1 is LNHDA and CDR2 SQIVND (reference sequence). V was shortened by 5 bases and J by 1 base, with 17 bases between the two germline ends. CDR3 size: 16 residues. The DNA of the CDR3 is TGTGCCAGTAGTGGGAGTTGGACAGCGACCCAAGAGACCCAGTACTTC. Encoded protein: CASSGSWTATQETQYF.

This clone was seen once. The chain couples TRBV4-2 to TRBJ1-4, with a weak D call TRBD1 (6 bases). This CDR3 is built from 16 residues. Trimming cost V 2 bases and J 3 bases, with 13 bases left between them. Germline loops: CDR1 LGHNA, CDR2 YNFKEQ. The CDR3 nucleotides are TGTGCCAGCAGCCAACATCCGGACAGATCTAATGAAAAACTGTTTTTT. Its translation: CASSQHPDRSNEKLFF.

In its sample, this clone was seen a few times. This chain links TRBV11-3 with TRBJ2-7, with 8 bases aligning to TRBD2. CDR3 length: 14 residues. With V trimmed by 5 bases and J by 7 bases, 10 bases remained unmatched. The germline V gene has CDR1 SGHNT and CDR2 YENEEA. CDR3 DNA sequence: TGTGCCAGCAGCCGGCGCGGGAGGCCCCTGGAGCAGTACTTC. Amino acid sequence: CASSRRGRPLEQYF.

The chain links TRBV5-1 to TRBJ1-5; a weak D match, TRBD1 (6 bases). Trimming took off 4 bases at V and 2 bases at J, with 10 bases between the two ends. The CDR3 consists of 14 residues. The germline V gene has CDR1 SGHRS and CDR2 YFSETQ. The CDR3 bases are TGCGCCAGCAGCCTGGACAGCCGCAATCAGCCCCAGCATTTT. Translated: CASSLDSRNQPQHF.

The CDR3 nucleotides read TGTGCCAGTAGTCGAAGCGGAGGAACCTACGAGCAGTACTTC. Its translation is CASSRSGGTYEQYF. The rearrangement uses TRBV19 and TRBJ2-7, with TRBD2 as a possible D gene (5 bases). The CDR3 has 14 residues. V dropped 5 bases and J dropped 2 bases, with 13 bases sitting between them. CDR1 and CDR2 (germline): LNHDA, SQIVND (reference sequence).

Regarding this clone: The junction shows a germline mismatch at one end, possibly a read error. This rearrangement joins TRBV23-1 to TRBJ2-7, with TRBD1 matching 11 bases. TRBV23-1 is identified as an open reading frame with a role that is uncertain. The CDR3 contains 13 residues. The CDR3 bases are TGCGCCAGCAGTCCACGGGAGGGGGACAGGGGGAGCTTC. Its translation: CASSPREGDRGSF.

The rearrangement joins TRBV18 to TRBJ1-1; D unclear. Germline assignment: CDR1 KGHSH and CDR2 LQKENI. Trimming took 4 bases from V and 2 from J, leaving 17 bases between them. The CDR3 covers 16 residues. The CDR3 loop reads CASSRLPGIPNTEAFF. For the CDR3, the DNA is TGTGCCAGCTCACGCCTACCCGGGATCCCAAACACTGAAGCTTTCTTT.

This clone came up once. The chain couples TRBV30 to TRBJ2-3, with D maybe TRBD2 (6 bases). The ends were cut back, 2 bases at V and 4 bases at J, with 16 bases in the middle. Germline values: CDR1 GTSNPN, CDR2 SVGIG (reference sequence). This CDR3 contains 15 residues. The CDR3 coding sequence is TGTGCCTGGAGTAATAGGGGAGGAAGGTCAGATACGCAGTATTTT. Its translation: CAWSNRGGRSDTQYF.

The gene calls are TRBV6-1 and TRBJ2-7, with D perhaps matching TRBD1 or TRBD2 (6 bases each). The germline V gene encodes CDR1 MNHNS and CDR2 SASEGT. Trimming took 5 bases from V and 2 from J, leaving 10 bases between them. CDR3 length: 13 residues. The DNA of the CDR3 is TGTGCCAGCAGTACAGGGAGGACCTACGAGCAGTACTTC. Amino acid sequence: CASSTGRTYEQYF.

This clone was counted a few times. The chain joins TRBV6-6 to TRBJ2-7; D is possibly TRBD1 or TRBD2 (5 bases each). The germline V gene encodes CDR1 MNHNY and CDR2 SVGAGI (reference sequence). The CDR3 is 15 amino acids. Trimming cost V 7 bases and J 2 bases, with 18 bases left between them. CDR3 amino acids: CASTAWGSGPYEQYF. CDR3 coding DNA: TGTGCCAGCACAGCCTGGGGTTCGGGGCCCTACGAGCAGTACTTC.

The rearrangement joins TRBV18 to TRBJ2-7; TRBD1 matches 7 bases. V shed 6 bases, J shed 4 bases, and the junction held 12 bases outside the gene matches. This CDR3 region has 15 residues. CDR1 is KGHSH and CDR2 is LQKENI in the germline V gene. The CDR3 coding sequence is TGTGCCAGCTCCCACATCGGGGACAGAGTGTACGAGCAGTACTTC. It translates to CASSHIGDRVYEQYF.

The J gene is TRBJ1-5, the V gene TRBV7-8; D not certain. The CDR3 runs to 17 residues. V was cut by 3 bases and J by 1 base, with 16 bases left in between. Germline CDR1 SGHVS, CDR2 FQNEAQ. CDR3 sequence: CASSFERVIGSNQPQHF. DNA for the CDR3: TGTGCCAGCAGCTTCGAGAGGGTTATTGGGAGCAATCAGCCCCAGCATTTT.

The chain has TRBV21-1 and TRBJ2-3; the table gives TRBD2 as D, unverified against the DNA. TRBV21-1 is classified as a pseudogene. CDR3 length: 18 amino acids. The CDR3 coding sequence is TGTGCCAGCAGCAGCCTAGCGGGGGCGCCCAGTGGCACAGATACGCAGTATTTT. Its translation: CASSSLAGAPSGTDTQYF.

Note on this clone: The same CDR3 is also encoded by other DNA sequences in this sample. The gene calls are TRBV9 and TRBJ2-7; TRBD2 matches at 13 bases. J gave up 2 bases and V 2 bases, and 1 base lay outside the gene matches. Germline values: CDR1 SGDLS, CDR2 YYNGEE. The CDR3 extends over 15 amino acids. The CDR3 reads CASSVGLAGTYEQYF. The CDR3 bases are TGTGCCAGCAGCGTGGGACTAGCGGGAACCTACGAGCAGTACTTC.

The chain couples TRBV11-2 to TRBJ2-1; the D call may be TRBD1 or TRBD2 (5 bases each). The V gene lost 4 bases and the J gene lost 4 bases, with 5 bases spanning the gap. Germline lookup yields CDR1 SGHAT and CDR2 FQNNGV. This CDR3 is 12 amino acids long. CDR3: CASSWGYNEQFF. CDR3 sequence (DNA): TGTGCCAGCAGCTGGGGGTACAATGAGCAGTTCTTC.